This TCR beta chain appears in the sequencing data of a study of shared clonotypes between healthy human individuals. Across the study: Participating donors consisted of a couple of women and a few men aged 18 to 49. The study used three CD4 naive, three CD4 memory, two CD8 naive and one CD8 memory plate per donor.

Negatively enriched CD4+ T cells were divided by CD45RA into naive and memory. The length of the CDR3 is 15 residues. J lost 8 bases, V lost 2 bases, and 7 bases had no gene match. Germline-derived CDR1 and CDR2 are WNHNN and SYGVQD (reference sequence). Remarks on this clone: Its antigen is still unknown.

Here immunoSEQ multiplex PCR was the method, and the copy in TCRdb shows in-frame clones only, minus some. The sample gives 2 million or so clones, roughly 95% of which show up once; more than 0.1% is in the top ten. Whole-study results and caveats: A handful of donors had 4% to 5% of their naive CD4 clonotypes in common.

The chain recombines TRBV10-1 with TRBJ2-1, with 9 bases aligning to TRBD2. The source of this sequence is a man between 18 and 35 years old in good health. The material sequenced was naive CD4+ T cells sorted from blood. Subset defined: CD45RA+ positively selected. CDR3: CASSEGASGNDEQFF. The CDR3 coding sequence is TGCGCCAGCAGTGAGGGGGCTAGCGGGAACGATGAGCAGTTCTTC.